This entry describes one TCR beta chain. These data are taken from a study of blood T cell repertoires in COVID-19. Original handling: Amplification with reference gene primers provided the estimates of nucleated cell counts. Generated by immunoSEQ multiplex PCR, the TCRdb table keeps only in-frame clones and is missing some. V, J and clone size reflect that table, while D and trimming were determined from the DNA. The repertoire has hundreds of thousands of clones, around 83% of them found once; the top ten carry 5%. Which cohort a participant joined came from the clinical history participants gave. A COVID-19 case had been met by exposed participants during the 2 weeks before study entry. J was trimmed by 4 bases and V by 4 bases; bases with no gene match: 6. CDR1 is SGHKS, CDR2 YYEKEE, per germline (reference sequence). CDR3 length: 17 residues.

Sequencing was performed on PBMCs or T cells enriched from blood (not recorded which). This chain uses TRBV5-5 with TRBJ2-2; 14 bases are a match to TRBD2. The source is a man aged 35 to 55 who had been exposed to COVID-19. The CDR3 nucleotides are TGTGCCAGCAGCCCCGGGACTAGCGGGAGAGTCACCGGGGAGCTGTTTTTT. Amino acid sequence: CASSPGTSGRVTGELFF.